The 9 T cell receptor beta chains presented below share a single source sample, sequenced in a study of breast tumors, draining lymph nodes, adjacent tissues. Each CDR3 protein gets one entry after TCRdb re-called the multiplex PCR reads with MiXCR. This sample has tens of thousands of distinct CDR3 sequences, with over 25% found just once. Axillary draining lymph nodes of breast cancer patients supplied the node samples. What was sequenced was axillary lymph node tissue. All receptors come from a female donor with breast cancer. Some clones in this sample may be carry-over from other donors' samples.

This clonotype was counted a few times. CDR3 bases: TGTGCCAGCAGCCTAGGACAGACCAGTGTTATCTACGAGCAGTACTTC. It yields the protein CASSLGQTSVIYEQYF. The V call is TRBV28, the J call TRBJ2-7, with D perhaps TRBD1 (6 bases). The CDR3 length is 16 residues. Deletions cut 6 bases from V and 3 bases from J, with 21 bases between. Per the germline V gene, CDR1 is MDHEN and CDR2 is SYDVKM. The full variable domain, completed using reference TRBV28 and TRBJ2-7, is DVKVTQSSRYLVKRTGEKVFLECVQDMDHENMFWYRQDPGLGLRLIYFSYDVKMKEKGDIPEGYSVSREKKERFSLILESASTNQTSMYLCASSLGQTSVIYEQYFGPGTRLTVT.

Details on this clonotype: A much bigger clone sits one base away, suggesting this may be a read error. V is TRBV20-1 and J is TRBJ2-5; 7 bases fit TRBD2. Germline CDR1 is DFQATT and CDR2 is SNEGSKA (reference sequence). The CDR3 runs to 14 residues. V gave up 6 bases and J gave up 7 bases; unmatched junction bases: 14. DNA of the CDR3: TGCAGTGCCCTTAGACTCGGGAGGTCCGCGACCCAGTACTTC. Translated: CSALRLGRSATQYF.

This clonotype was counted at least ten times. The CDR3 nucleotides are TGTGCCAGCAGCTTACTCCTAGCGGGGAGTATGAACACCGGGGAGCTGTTTTTT. Residues: CASSLLLAGSMNTGELFF. This rearrangement joins TRBV7-6 to TRBJ2-2, with 9 bases fitting TRBD2. Trimming cost V 2 bases and J 1 base; bases outside gene matches: 8. The CDR3 is 18 residues long. Germline CDR1 SGHVS, CDR2 FNYEAQ.

The sample holds many counts of this clonotype. The rearrangement links TRBV28 to TRBJ2-1; D remains ambiguous. This CDR3 spans 13 amino acids. In germline, CDR1 is MDHEN, CDR2 SYDVKM. V lost 7 bases, J lost 2 bases, and 9 bases lay in between. The CDR3 loop reads CASTAQTYNEQFF. The CDR3 region has the DNA TGTGCCAGCACCGCTCAGACCTACAATGAGCAGTTCTTC.

As concerns this clonotype: A much larger clone differs by one base, so this may be a read error. This rearrangement joins TRBV6-1 to TRBJ2-3, with D tentatively TRBD2 (5 bases). CDR1 and CDR2 from the germline V gene are MNHNS and SASEGT. V gave up 7 bases and J gave up 1 base, with 12 bases separating them. This CDR3 is built from 14 residues. Here the CDR3 DNA reads TGTGCCAGCACACTAGGCTTGGGCACAGATACGCAGTATTTT. This translates into CASTLGLGTDTQYF.

The chain couples TRBV6-5 to TRBJ1-6, with D possibly matching TRBD1 (6 bases). The CDR3 contains 15 residues. Germline CDR1 MNHEY, CDR2 SVGAGI. V was pared by 5 bases and J by 5 bases, with 13 bases between. The CDR3 nucleotides read TGTGCCAGCAGTCGCAGGGGAGGTAATAATTCACCCCTCCACTTT. Its translation: CASSRRGGNNSPLHF.

The chain joins TRBV7-8 to TRBJ2-5; D is perhaps TRBD1 (6 bases). This CDR3 is 14 amino acids long. V was cut by 5 bases and J by 2 bases, with 12 bases left in between. CDR1 SGHVS and CDR2 FQNEAQ come from the germline V gene. The CDR3 here is CASSAYTGQETQYF. The DNA of the CDR3 is TGTGCCAGCAGCGCGTACACAGGGCAAGAGACCCAGTACTTC.

This chain connects TRBV19 to TRBJ1-2; possibly TRBD1 for D (5 bases). Germline loops: CDR1 LNHDA, CDR2 SQIVND (reference sequence). The CDR3 has 14 residues. Trimming stripped 8 bases from V and 7 bases from J, with 20 bases between. The CDR3 DNA follows: TGTGCCAGTGCCCTTACCCGGGGCAGGGTTGGCTACACCTTC. Translation: CASALTRGRVGYTF.

In this sample, this clonotype turned up many times. The chain employs TRBV7-3 and TRBJ2-3; the D call may be TRBD1 or TRBD2 (5 bases each). Deletions cut 5 bases from V and 3 bases from J, with 15 bases between. The length of the CDR3 is 15 residues. The germline V gene has CDR1 SGHTA and CDR2 FQGTGA. For the CDR3, the DNA is TGTGCCAGCAGCCCCGTAGTGGGGGAGACAGATACGCAGTATTTT. As protein: CASSPVVGETDTQYF.